These 16 T cell receptor beta chains originate from one sample sequenced in a study of T cell changes during pregnancy in multiple sclerosis. Sequencing used immunoSEQ multiplex PCR; TCRdb keeps in-frame clones, though not all of them. The data show around 40,000 clones, just over 90% seen once. Sequencing was performed on CD4+ T cells from peripheral blood mononuclear cells, taken in the third trimester of pregnancy. These receptors were taken from a female donor with multiple sclerosis, enrolled in a pregnancy study.

This sequence joins TRBV2 and TRBJ1-1; D is uncertain. This CDR3 has 14 amino acids. Germline lookup yields CDR1 SNHLY and CDR2 FYNNEI. With 2 bases removed from V and 1 base from J, the gap between germline ends came to 8 bases. CDR3 DNA: TGTGCCAGCAGTGAAACTTCCGGGAACACTGAAGCTTTCTTT. This gives the protein CASSETSGNTEAFF.

V is TRBV4-2 and J is TRBJ1-5; perhaps TRBD1 as D (5 bases). Trimming cost V 4 bases and J 0 bases, with 13 bases left between them. Germline V gene data show CDR1 as LGHNA and CDR2 as YNFKEQ. This CDR3 has 16 amino acids. The CDR3 here is CASSRMTVYSNQPQHF. The CDR3 DNA is TGTGCCAGCAGCCGCATGACAGTCTATAGCAATCAGCCCCAGCATTTT.

The V gene is TRBV7-2, the J gene TRBJ2-7, with D possibly TRBD1 on 5 matching bases. Germline V gene data show CDR1 as SGHTA and CDR2 as FQGNSA. Trimming removed 1 base at V and 6 bases at J, with 10 bases between. The CDR3 length is 13 residues. CDR3 DNA sequence: TGTGCCAGCAGCTTAGGGTTAAGGGGCGAGCAGTACTTC. This gives the protein CASSLGLRGEQYF.

This clone was seen just once. The chain links TRBV10-1 to TRBJ1-2, with TRBD1 matching over 12 bases. With 6 bases clipped from V and 8 bases from J, the junction kept 10 bases outside the gene matches. Germline CDR1 and CDR2: WNHNN and SYGVQD (reference sequence). The length of the CDR3 is 15 residues. The CDR3 spells CASSPGQGAFGGYTF. For the CDR3, the DNA is TGCGCCAGCAGCCCGGGACAGGGGGCTTTCGGCGGCTACACCTTC.

The table lists this clone with a count of one. V and J are TRBV5-1 and TRBJ2-3; 10 nucleotides align to TRBD2. Germline assignment: CDR1 SGHRS and CDR2 YFSETQ. This CDR3 is 16 amino acids long. Germline trimming cut 3 bases from V and 2 bases from J; bases unmatched to any gene: 6. The CDR3 DNA is TGCGCCAGCAGCTCCTTAGCGGGAGGACTCACAGATACGCAGTATTTT. Its protein product is CASSSLAGGLTDTQYF.

The chain carries TRBV19 and TRBJ1-5; TRBD1 is a possible D gene (6 bases). The CDR3 is made up of 15 amino acids. In germline, CDR1 is LNHDA, CDR2 SQIVND (reference sequence). Trimming left V 6 bases short and J 7 bases short, with 19 bases between. The CDR3 loop reads CASSEDSLRGQPQHF. The CDR3 DNA sequence: TGTGCCAGTAGCGAGGACTCATTGAGGGGGCAGCCCCAGCATTTT.

The V gene is TRBV18, the J gene TRBJ2-1; 11 nucleotides match TRBD2. CDR1 and CDR2 from the germline V gene are KGHSH and LQKENI. V dropped 2 bases and J dropped 6; count of bases not matched to a gene: 9. The CDR3 runs to 17 residues. CDR3 amino acids: CASSPMTRTSGSNEQFF. As DNA, the CDR3 is TGTGCCAGCTCACCAATGACGAGAACTAGCGGGAGCAATGAGCAGTTCTTC. Full variable domain (missing parts from reference TRBV18 and TRBJ2-1): NAGVMQNPRHLVRRRGQEARLRCSPMKGHSHVYWYRQLPEEGLKFMVYLQKENIIDESGMPKERFSAEFPKEGPSILRIQQVVRGDSAAYFCASSPMTRTSGSNEQFFGPGTRLTVL.

The V and J genes are TRBV5-1 and TRBJ2-7; a weak D match, TRBD2 (6 bases). The CDR3 runs to 15 residues. Trimming pared 5 bases from V and 0 bases from J, leaving 15 bases between. Looked up from germline, CDR1 is SGHRS and CDR2 is YFSETQ. CDR3 amino acids: CASRRDARGSYEQYF. CDR3 coding DNA: TGCGCCAGCAGGCGGGACGCGCGGGGCTCCTACGAGCAGTACTTC.

The genes are TRBV28 and TRBJ2-7; 8 positions agree with TRBD1. The CDR3 sequence is 16 residues long. Per the germline V gene, CDR1 is MDHEN and CDR2 is SYDVKM. V lost 2 bases and J lost 1; bases outside the gene matches: 7. CDR3 DNA sequence: TGTGCCAGCAGTTTAGGTGCCACAGGGGGTTCCTACGAGCAGTACTTC. It translates to CASSLGATGGSYEQYF.

This clone was observed a single time. The chain links TRBV4-3 to TRBJ2-5; D is uncertain. Germline-derived CDR1 and CDR2 are LGHNA and YSLEER. Trimming removed 0 bases at V and 3 bases at J, with 11 bases between. The CDR3 is made up of 15 amino acids. The CDR3 DNA reads as TGCGCCAGCAGCCAAGATCTAGTCTTAGAAGAGACCCAGTACTTC. This encodes CASSQDLVLEETQYF.

The chain joins TRBV4-1 to TRBJ2-1; TRBD2 matches 9 bases. CDR3 length: 15 amino acids. Germline CDR1 MGHRA, CDR2 YSYEKL. The V and J ends lost 4 bases and 0 bases, in that order; junction bases with no gene match: 1. DNA of the CDR3: TGCGCCAGCAGCCTTAGCGGGAGCTCCTACAATGAGCAGTTCTTC. This sequence encodes CASSLSGSSYNEQFF.

The chain combines TRBV5-6 with TRBJ2-7; the match to TRBD2 covers 11 bases. This CDR3 region has 14 residues. Germline-derived CDR1 and CDR2 are SGHDT and YYEEEE. V gave up 7 bases and J gave up 6 bases; unmatched junction bases: 9. CDR3: CASGPTSGIGEQYF. The CDR3, as DNA: TGTGCCAGCGGCCCGACTAGCGGGATTGGCGAGCAGTACTTC.

V gene TRBV4-2 combines with J gene TRBJ1-1, with TRBD1 matching over 10 bases. CDR1 and CDR2 from the germline V gene are LGHNA and YNFKEQ. This CDR3 is built from 18 residues. Trimming removed 1 base from V and 0 bases from J; junction bases left unmatched: 8. The CDR3 protein is CASSQVKGTGVLNTEAFF. The CDR3 nucleotides read TGTGCCAGCAGCCAAGTTAAAGGGACAGGGGTTTTGAACACTGAAGCTTTCTTT.

This rearrangement joins TRBV7-2 to TRBJ2-3, with 9 bases lining up with TRBD1. The CDR3 runs 14 residues. Germline V lookup: CDR1 SGHTA, CDR2 FQGNSA. The J segment lost 6 bases and the V segment lost 4 bases, leaving 5 bases of the junction unmatched. CDR3 sequence (DNA): TGTGCCAGCAGCTGGGACAGGGCAGGGGATACGCAGTATTTT. Translating it yields CASSWDRAGDTQYF. Variable domain in full (rest from reference TRBV7-2 and TRBJ2-3): GAGVSQSPSNKVTEKGKDVELRCDPISGHTALYWYRQSLGQGLEFLIYFQGNSAPDKSGLPSDRFSAERTGGSVSTLTIQRTQQEDSAVYLCASSWDRAGDTQYFGPGTRLTVL.

The gene calls are TRBV7-2 and TRBJ2-7; a weak D match, TRBD1 (6 bases). Germline V lookup: CDR1 SGHTA, CDR2 FQGNSA. V lost 3 bases and J 5 bases, leaving 14 bases between the germline ends. This CDR3 is built from 14 residues. The CDR3 loop reads CASSLDSSSDEQYF. The CDR3 nucleotides are TGTGCCAGCAGCTTGGACAGTAGTTCCGACGAGCAGTACTTC.

This rearrangement joins TRBV18 to TRBJ2-1; 7 nucleotides agree with TRBD2. V shed 8 bases, J shed 7 bases, and the junction held 20 bases outside the gene matches. The CDR3 length is 17 residues. Per germline, CDR1 KGHSH and CDR2 LQKENI. CDR3 protein: CASPHGGKRDRGNEQFF. The CDR3 bases are TGTGCCAGCCCTCACGGGGGGAAGCGGGATAGAGGGAATGAGCAGTTCTTC.